The present T cell receptor (beta chain) was sequenced within a study of blood T cell repertoires in COVID-19. Measured with immunoSEQ multiplex PCR; TCRdb has only the in-frame clones, and not every one. In the table there are about 220,000 clones, 70% to 85% of which are singletons. The count of this clone is one. Between the trimmed V and J ends, which lost 3 bases and 4 bases, there was a span of 9 bases. Germline V gene lookup returns CDR1 MNHEY and CDR2 SMNVEV (reference sequence). The CDR3 sequence is 14 residues long. The rearrangement links TRBV27 to TRBJ1-4, with a tentative D call TRBD1 (5 bases). The clonotype comes from a woman aged 55-69 years who had recovered from COVID-19. Sequencing was done on a sample of PBMCs or T cells enriched from blood (not recorded which). CDR3 nucleotides: TGTGCCAGCAGTTTGTACAGGAGTAATGAAAAACTGTTTTTT. The encoded protein is CASSLYRSNEKLFF.